This T cell receptor beta chain was identified in a study of spatial heterogeneity in lung cancer. Each TCR cDNA molecule carried a unique molecular identifier. MiXCR was run by TCRdb on the 5' RACE reads, yielding one entry per CDR3 protein. The sample consists of 20,000 to 25,000 distinct CDR3 sequences, about 4.3% of them appearing once. CDR1 LNHDA and CDR2 SQIVND come from the germline V gene (reference sequence). The length of the CDR3 is 14 residues. Trimming pared 3 bases from V and 9 bases from J, leaving 12 bases between. The time point: sample taken at primary tumor resection. Whole RNA, which was extracted from tumor, nontumor lung tissue or frozen PBMC, was sequenced without any cell sorting.

The rearrangement links TRBV19 to TRBJ1-6; TRBD1 might be the D (5 bases). This clonotype was obtained from a male donor with early-stage non-small cell lung cancer. The source material was PBMCs, sampled at surgery. This CDR3 reads CASSMSQGSSPLHF. CDR3 DNA sequence: TGTGCCAGTAGTATGTCGCAGGGAAGTTCACCCCTCCACTTT.